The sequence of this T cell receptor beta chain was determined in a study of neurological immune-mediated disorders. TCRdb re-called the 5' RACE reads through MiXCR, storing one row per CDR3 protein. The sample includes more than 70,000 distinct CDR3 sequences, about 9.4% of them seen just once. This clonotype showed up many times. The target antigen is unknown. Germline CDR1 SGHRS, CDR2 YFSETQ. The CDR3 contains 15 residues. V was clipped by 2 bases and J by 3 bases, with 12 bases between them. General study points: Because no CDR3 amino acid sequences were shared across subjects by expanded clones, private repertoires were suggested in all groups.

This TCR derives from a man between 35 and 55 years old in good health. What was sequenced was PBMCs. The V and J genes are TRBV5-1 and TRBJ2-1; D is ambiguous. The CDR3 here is CASSLKSNFYNEQFF. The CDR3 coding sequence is TGCGCCAGCAGCTTAAAGTCTAACTTCTACAATGAGCAGTTCTTC.